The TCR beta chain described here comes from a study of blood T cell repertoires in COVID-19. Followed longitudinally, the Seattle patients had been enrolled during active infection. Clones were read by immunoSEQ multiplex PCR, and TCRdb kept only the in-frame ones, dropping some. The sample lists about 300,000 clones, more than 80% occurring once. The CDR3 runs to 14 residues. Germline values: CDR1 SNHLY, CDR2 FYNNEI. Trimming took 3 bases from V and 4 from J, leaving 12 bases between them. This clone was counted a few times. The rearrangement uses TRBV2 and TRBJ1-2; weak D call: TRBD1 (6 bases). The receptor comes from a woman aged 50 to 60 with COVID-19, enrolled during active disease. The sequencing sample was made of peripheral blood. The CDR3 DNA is TGTGCCAGCAGTGAGGCCGGGACATCCTATGGCTACACCTTC. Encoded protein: CASSEAGTSYGYTF.